These 20 T cell receptor beta chains were sequenced from one sample in a study of tumor-infiltrating lymphocytes in primary liver carcinoma. Priming with a constant-region primer yielded TCR beta cDNA from roughly 0.45 ug total RNA. It was through three nested multiplex PCR rounds of slightly modified ARM-PCR that TCR beta libraries arose. Amplification in the first two PCR rounds was performed using TRBV1-TRBV30 forward primers and a C-beta reverse primer for approximately 10 cycles each. A single record per CDR3 protein comes from TCRdb applying MiXCR to the multiplex PCR reads. Of 300,000 to 400,000 distinct CDR3 sequences in the sample, 60% to 80% were seen once. Unsorted whole blood supplied the blood RNA, and germline DNA was isolated too. The sample taken for sequencing was peripheral blood. These receptors all come from a man between 35 and 55 years old with primary liver carcinoma and hepatitis B virus infection.

With respect to this clonotype: A much larger clone lies one base from this, so it may be a read error. This chain joins TRBV6-1 and TRBJ2-1; D uncertain. This CDR3 comprises 13 residues. Looked up from germline, CDR1 is MNHNS and CDR2 is SASEGT. The CDR3 DNA sequence: TGTGACAGCAGTCGGGCTAATTACAATGAGCAGTTCTTC. It yields the protein CDSSRANYNEQFF.

As to this clonotype: With a much larger clone just one base away, this may be a read error. This sequence joins TRBV4-1 and TRBJ2-7; D may match TRBD1 or TRBD2 (5 bases each). Germline V gene lookup returns CDR1 MGHRA and CDR2 YSYEKL. CDR3 length: 15 residues. The CDR3: CASRQVVGAQNEQYF. The CDR3 DNA reads as TGCGCCAGCAGGCAAGTCGTCGGGGCGCAGAACGAGCAGTACTTC.

This clonotype was observed many times. The chain combines TRBV5-4 with TRBJ2-4; D is ambiguous. Germline V gives CDR1 SGHNT, CDR2 YYREEE (reference sequence). The germline V and J ends were trimmed by 4 bases and 0 bases, with 5 bases remaining between them. The CDR3 sequence is 13 residues long. The DNA of the CDR3 is TGTGCCAGCAGCCCGAAAGCCAAAAACATTCAGTACTTC. Residues: CASSPKAKNIQYF.

V is TRBV4-1 and J is TRBJ2-7, with 13 positions matching TRBD2. The germline CDR1 and CDR2 sequences are MGHRA and YSYEKL. CDR3 length: 17 residues. With V trimmed by 1 base and J by 0 bases, 3 bases remained unmatched. DNA of the CDR3: TGCGCCAGCAGCCAAGGACTAGCGGGGGGTAGCTCCTACGAGCAGTACTTC. It translates to CASSQGLAGGSSYEQYF.

A remark on this clonotype: It may be a read error: a sequence one base away is much more abundant. The chain uses TRBV30 and TRBJ1-5; 11 bases match TRBD1. In germline, CDR1 is GTSNPN, CDR2 SVGIG (reference sequence). This CDR3 has 14 residues. The CDR3 nucleotides read TGTGCCTGGAGTGGGACAGGGGGCGGTCAGCTCCAGCATTTT. Residues: CAWSGTGGGQLQHF.

In the case of this clonotype: A much larger clonotype is one base distant, so this may be a read error. The chain links TRBV14 to TRBJ1-6, with TRBD1 as a possible D gene (6 bases). Germline-derived CDR1 and CDR2 are SGHDN and FVKESK. This CDR3 is built from 15 residues. Trimming removed 4 bases from V and 7 bases from J, with 14 bases in between. The chain's CDR3 is CASSRVTGPNSPLHF. The CDR3 DNA reads as TGTGCCAGCAGCCGAGTAACAGGGCCAAATTCACCCCTCCACTTT.

Notes on this clonotype: One end of the junction fails to match germline, which may point to a read error. V usage is TRBV14 and J usage is TRBJ1-3; D is unclear. The CDR3 is 15 amino acids. Germline lookup yields CDR1 SGHDN and CDR2 FVKESK. The CDR3 reads CASCQRIRTGNTIYF. The CDR3 DNA reads TGTGCCAGCTGCCAACGGATCAGAACTGGAAACACCATATATTTT.

V usage is TRBV20-1 and J usage is TRBJ2-7, with 11 bases fitting TRBD2. With 2 bases clipped from V and 7 bases from J, the junction kept 10 bases outside the gene matches. CDR1 is DFQATT, CDR2 SNEGSKA, per germline (reference sequence). The CDR3 length is 15 residues. The CDR3 sequence is CSARQLAGGIGEQYF. The CDR3 DNA sequence: TGCAGTGCTAGACAATTAGCGGGAGGGATAGGTGAGCAGTACTTC.

Points on this clonotype: Just one base apart from a much larger clone, this may be a read error. The chain links TRBV4-1 to TRBJ2-3; TRBD2 agrees at 8 bases. Germline V gene lookup returns CDR1 MGHRA and CDR2 YSYEKL. The CDR3 covers 18 residues. The CDR3 coding sequence is TGCGTCAGCAGCGCCCTACTTCCGCTAGCGGGTACCACAGATACGCAGTATTTT. Translation: CVSSALLPLAGTTDTQYF.

A remark on this clonotype: A junction end diverges from the germline sequence, so it may reflect a read error. The rearrangement links TRBV28 to TRBJ1-4; D gene unclear. Germline V gene sequence: CDR1 MDHEN, CDR2 SYDVKM. The CDR3 loop spans 11 amino acids. In DNA form, the CDR3 reads TGTGCCTGCAGTTTAGATGAAAAACTGTTTTTT. This sequence encodes CACSLDEKLFF.

This clonotype came up a few times. The chain recombines TRBV5-5 with TRBJ1-1, with D uncertain. The CDR3 spans 12 residues. Deletions cut 4 bases from V and 3 bases from J, with 7 bases between. The V gene's germline CDR1 is SGHKS and CDR2 YYEKEE (reference sequence). The CDR3 DNA follows: TGTGCCAGCAGCATCGGGGACACTGAAGCTTTCTTT. It yields the protein CASSIGDTEAFF.

In this sample, this clonotype turned up many times. The chain uses TRBV6-1 and TRBJ1-1; no clear D gene. There are 11 residues in the CDR3. Germline V CDR1 and CDR2: MNHNS, SASEGT. The V end lost 7 bases, the J end lost 0 bases, and 3 bases lay between the germline ends. CDR3 residues: CASNLNTEAFF. Written as DNA, the CDR3 is TGTGCCAGCAATCTGAACACTGAAGCTTTCTTT.

The chain uses TRBV10-3 and TRBJ2-7; tentative D call: TRBD2 (5 bases). Per germline, CDR1 ENHRY and CDR2 SYGVKD. The CDR3 consists of 15 residues. V lost 2 bases to trimming and J lost 3 bases, with 14 bases between them. The CDR3 DNA is TGTGCCATCAGTGAGAAAGGCGGGCCTGGCTACGAGCAGTACTTC. As protein: CAISEKGGPGYEQYF.

In the case of this clonotype: Just one base apart from a much larger clone, this may be a read error. V and J are TRBV29-1 and TRBJ1-3; no firm D call. In germline, CDR1 is SQVTM, CDR2 ANQGSEA. This CDR3 region has 13 residues. For the CDR3, the DNA is TGCAGCGTTGTGGGTAGCTCTGGAAACATCATATATTTT. It is translated as CSVVGSSGNIIYF.

This clonotype was detected many times. The chain employs TRBV6-2 or TRBV6-3 and TRBJ2-7, with D possibly TRBD2 on 5 matching bases. The germline V gene encodes CDR1 MNHEY and CDR2 SVGEGT. Trimming took 6 bases from V and 1 from J, leaving 13 bases between them. This CDR3 spans 14 amino acids. Here the CDR3 reads CASSRERASYEQYF. The CDR3, as DNA: TGTGCCAGCAGCCGGGAACGGGCATCCTACGAGCAGTACTTC.

To note about this clonotype: The junction departs from the called germline gene at one end, perhaps through a read error. The genes are TRBV5-1 and TRBJ2-1; the match to TRBD2 covers 13 bases. This CDR3 contains 16 residues. Germline-derived CDR1 and CDR2 are SGHRS and YFSETQ. The CDR3 sequence is CTSSLGGLAGLNEQFF. The CDR3 DNA follows: TGCACCAGCAGCTTGGGGGGACTAGCGGGGCTCAATGAGCAGTTCTTC. The entire variable domain, with the rest obtained from reference TRBV5-1 and TRBJ2-1, is as follows: KAGVTQTPRYLIKTRGQQVTLSCSPISGHRSVSWYQQTPGQGLQFLFEYFSETQRNKGNFPGRFSGRQFSNSRSEMNVSTLELGDSALYLCTSSLGGLAGLNEQFFGPGTRLTVL.

Details on this clonotype: Given a much more abundant clone one base away, this may be a read error. V usage is TRBV12-3 or TRBV12-4 and J usage is TRBJ1-6; D may be TRBD1 (5 bases). The CDR3 length is 16 residues. V lost 2 bases and J lost 8, with 16 bases in between. CDR3 nucleotides: TGTGCCAGCAGTTTAAGGCCCTTAGGGGAAGATTCACCCCTCCACTTT. Translated, it gives CASSLRPLGEDSPLHF.

V gene TRBV28 combines with J gene TRBJ2-1; D unclear. CDR3 length: 13 amino acids. CDR1 and CDR2 from the germline V gene are MDHEN and SYDVKM. The ends were cut back, 6 bases at V and 5 bases at J, with 11 bases in the middle. CDR3 residues: CASSYGANNEQFF. CDR3 DNA sequence: TGTGCCAGCAGCTATGGAGCCAACAATGAGCAGTTCTTC. The variable domain in full, completed from reference TRBV28 and TRBJ2-1, reads DVKVTQSSRYLVKRTGEKVFLECVQDMDHENMFWYRQDPGLGLRLIYFSYDVKMKEKGDIPEGYSVSREKKERFSLILESASTNQTSMYLCASSYGANNEQFFGPGTRLTVL.

Concerning this clonotype itself: As the CDR3 is not closed by the conserved phenylalanine or tryptophan, this likely results from a read error. CDR3: CSLRQGGNEQFL. CDR3 DNA sequence: TGCAGCCTTCGACAGGGAGGCAATGAGCAGTTCTTG. The chain has TRBV29-1 and TRBJ2-1, with D perhaps matching TRBD1 (7 bases). This CDR3 contains 12 residues. Trimming cost V 8 bases and J 6 bases, with 14 bases left between them. Germline CDR1 is SQVTM and CDR2 is ANQGSEA.

This clonotype has ten or more counts. The rearrangement links TRBV6-2 or TRBV6-3 to TRBJ1-4, with D possibly being TRBD1 (5 bases). The CDR3 is 14 amino acids. Germline CDR1 reads MNHEY; CDR2 reads SVGEGT. The V and J ends lost 6 bases and 7 bases respectively, with 15 bases between them. CDR3 loop: CASRSGTEAEKLFF. The CDR3 DNA sequence: TGTGCCAGCAGATCCGGGACCGAGGCTGAAAAACTGTTTTTT.